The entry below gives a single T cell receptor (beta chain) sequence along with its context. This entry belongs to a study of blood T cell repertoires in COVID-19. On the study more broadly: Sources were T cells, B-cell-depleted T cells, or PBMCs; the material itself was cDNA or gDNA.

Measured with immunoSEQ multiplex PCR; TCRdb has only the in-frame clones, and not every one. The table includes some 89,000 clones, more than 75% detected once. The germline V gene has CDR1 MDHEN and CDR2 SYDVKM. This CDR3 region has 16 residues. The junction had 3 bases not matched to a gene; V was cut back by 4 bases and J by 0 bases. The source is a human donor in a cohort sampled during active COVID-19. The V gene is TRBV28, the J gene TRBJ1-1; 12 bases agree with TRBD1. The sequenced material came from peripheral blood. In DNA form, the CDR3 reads TGTGCCAGCAGTTGGGGACAGGGGGCTTTGAACACTGAAGCTTTCTTT. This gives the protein CASSWGQGALNTEAFF.